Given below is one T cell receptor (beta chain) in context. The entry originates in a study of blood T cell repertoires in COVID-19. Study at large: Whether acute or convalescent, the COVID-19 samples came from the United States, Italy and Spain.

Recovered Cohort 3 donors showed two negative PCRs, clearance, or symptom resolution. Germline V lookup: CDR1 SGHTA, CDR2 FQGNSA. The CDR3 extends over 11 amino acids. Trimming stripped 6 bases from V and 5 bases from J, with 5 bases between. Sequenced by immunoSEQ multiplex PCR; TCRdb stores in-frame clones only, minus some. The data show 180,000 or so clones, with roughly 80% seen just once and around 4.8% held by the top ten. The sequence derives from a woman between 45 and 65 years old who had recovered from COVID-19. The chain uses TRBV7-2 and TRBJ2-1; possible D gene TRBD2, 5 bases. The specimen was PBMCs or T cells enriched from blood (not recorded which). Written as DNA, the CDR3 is TGTGCCAGCAGGAGGGACAATGAGCAGTTCTTC. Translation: CASRRDNEQFF.